This paragraph reports one T cell receptor beta chain. These data originate in a study of blood T cell repertoires in COVID-19. Study summary: From T cells, B-cell-depleted T cells, or PBMCs came the material, which was cDNA or gDNA.

The CDR3 is 14 residues long. CDR1 is DFQATT and CDR2 is SNEGSKA in the germline V gene (reference sequence). V shed 3 bases, J shed 4 bases, and the junction held 8 bases outside the gene matches. The assay was immunoSEQ multiplex PCR, and TCRdb's table has in-frame clones only and misses some. The table lists approximately 270,000 clones, 80% to 90% of them singletons, with 8% to 13% in the top ten. The sequenced sample consisted of peripheral blood. The TCR was taken from a woman in her 70s with acute or convalescent COVID-19. This rearrangement joins TRBV20-1 to TRBJ1-2, with 7 bases matching TRBD1. The CDR3 is CSASFPGQIYGYTF. As DNA, the CDR3 is TGCAGTGCTAGTTTCCCGGGACAGATCTATGGCTACACCTTC.